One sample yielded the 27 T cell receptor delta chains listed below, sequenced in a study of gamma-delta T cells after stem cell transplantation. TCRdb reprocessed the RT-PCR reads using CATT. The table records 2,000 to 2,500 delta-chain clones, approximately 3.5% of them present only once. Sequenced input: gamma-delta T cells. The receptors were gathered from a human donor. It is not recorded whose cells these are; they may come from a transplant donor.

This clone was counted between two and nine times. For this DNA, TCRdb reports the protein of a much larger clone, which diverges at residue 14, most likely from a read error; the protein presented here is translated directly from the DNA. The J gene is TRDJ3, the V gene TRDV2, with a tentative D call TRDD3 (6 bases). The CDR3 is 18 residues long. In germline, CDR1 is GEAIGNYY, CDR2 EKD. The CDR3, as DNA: TGTGCCTGTGACACCGTTCGGGGGAGCTCCTGGGACACCCAACAGATGTTTTTC. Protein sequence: CACDTVRGSSWDTQQMFF.

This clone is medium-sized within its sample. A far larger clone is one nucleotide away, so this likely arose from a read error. This chain's CDR3 is CAFETPISHADKPIF. Here the CDR3 DNA reads TGTGCCTTTGAGACCCCTATATCCCACGCCGATAAACCCATCTTT. The rearrangement links TRDV3 to TRDJ1; D is ambiguous. The germline CDR1 and CDR2 sequences are TVYSNPD and GDNSRS (reference sequence). The CDR3 has 15 amino acids.

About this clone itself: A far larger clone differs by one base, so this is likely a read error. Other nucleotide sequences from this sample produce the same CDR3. Written as DNA, the CDR3 is TGTGCCTGTGACACCGTTGAGGGATATAAAGGCACCGATAAACTCATCTTT. Its protein product is CACDTVEGYKGTDKLIF. The V and J genes are TRDV2 and TRDJ1; possibly TRDD3 for D (6 bases). The germline V gene has CDR1 GEAIGNYY and CDR2 EKD. Trimming stripped 0 bases from V and 1 base from J, with 17 bases between. The CDR3 totals 17 residues.

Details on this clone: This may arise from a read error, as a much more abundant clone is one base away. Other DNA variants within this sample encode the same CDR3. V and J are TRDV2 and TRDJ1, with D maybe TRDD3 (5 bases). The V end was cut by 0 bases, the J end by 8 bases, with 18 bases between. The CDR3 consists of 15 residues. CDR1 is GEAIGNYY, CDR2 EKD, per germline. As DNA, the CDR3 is TGTGCCTGTGACACCGTAGGGGGCCCGAGGGGCAAACTCATCTTT. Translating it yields CACDTVGGPRGKLIF.

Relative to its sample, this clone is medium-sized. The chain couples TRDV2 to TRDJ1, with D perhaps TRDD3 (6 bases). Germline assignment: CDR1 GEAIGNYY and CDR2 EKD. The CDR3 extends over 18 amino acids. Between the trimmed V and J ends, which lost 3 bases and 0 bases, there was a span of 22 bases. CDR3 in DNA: TGTGCCTGTGACCCTTTGGGGGGCCCGAGACCGTACACCGATAAACTCATCTTT. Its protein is CACDPLGGPRPYTDKLIF.

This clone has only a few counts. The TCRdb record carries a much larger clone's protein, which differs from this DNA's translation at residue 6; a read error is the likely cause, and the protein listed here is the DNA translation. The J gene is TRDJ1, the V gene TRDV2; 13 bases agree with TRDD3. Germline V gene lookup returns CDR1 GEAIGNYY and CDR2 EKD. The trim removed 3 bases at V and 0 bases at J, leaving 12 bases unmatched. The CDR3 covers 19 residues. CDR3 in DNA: TGTGCCTGTGACCCGGCACTGGGGGATACGCCCAAATACACCGATAAACTCATCTTT. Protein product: CACDPALGDTPKYTDKLIF.

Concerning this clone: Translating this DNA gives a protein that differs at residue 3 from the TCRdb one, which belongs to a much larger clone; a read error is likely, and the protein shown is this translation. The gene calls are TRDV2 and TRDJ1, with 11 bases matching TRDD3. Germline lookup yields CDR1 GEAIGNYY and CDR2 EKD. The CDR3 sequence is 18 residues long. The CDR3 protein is CARDTLLGDTLYTDKLIF. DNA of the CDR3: TGTGCCCGTGACACTCTGCTGGGGGATACCCTGTACACCGATAAACTCATCTTT.

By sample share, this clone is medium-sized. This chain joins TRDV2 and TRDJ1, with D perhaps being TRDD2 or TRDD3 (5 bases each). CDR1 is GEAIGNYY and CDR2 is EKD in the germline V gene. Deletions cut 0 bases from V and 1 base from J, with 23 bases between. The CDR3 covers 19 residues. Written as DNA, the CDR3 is TGTGCCTGTGACACCGTATCCCTACGGGCAGGGGACACCACCGATAAACTCATCTTT. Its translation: CACDTVSLRAGDTTDKLIF.

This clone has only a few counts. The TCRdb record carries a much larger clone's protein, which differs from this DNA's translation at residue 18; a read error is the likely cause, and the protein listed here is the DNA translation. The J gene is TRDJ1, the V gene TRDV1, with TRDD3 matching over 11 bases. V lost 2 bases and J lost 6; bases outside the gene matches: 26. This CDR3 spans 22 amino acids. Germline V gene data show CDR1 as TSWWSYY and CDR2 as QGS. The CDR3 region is CALGEDIFLYWGIRIWSNKLIF. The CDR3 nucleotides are TGTGCTCTTGGGGAAGACATATTCCTCTATTGGGGGATACGGATCTGGAGCAATAAACTCATCTTT.

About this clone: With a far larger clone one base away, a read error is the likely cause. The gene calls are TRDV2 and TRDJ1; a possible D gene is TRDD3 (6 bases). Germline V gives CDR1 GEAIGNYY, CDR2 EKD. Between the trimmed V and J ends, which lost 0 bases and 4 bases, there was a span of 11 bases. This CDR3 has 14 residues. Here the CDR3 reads CACDTVLGDDKLIF. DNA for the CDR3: TGTGCCTGTGACACCGTACTGGGCGACGATAAACTCATCTTT.

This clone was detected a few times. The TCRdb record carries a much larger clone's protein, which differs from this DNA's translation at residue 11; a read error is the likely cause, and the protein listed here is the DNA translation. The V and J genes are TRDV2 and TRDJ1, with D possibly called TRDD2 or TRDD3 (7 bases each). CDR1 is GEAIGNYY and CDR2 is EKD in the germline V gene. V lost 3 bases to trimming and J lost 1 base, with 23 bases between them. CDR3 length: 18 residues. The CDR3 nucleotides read TGTGCCTGTGACCGCATTCCTACGGGGGATGCGCTCACCGATAAACTCATCTTT. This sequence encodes CACDRIPTGDALTDKLIF.

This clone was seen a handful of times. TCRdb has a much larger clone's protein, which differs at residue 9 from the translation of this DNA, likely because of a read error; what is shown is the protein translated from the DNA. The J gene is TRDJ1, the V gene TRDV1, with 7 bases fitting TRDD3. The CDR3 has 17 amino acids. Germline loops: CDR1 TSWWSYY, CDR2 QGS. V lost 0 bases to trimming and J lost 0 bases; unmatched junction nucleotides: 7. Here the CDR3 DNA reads TGTGCTCTTGGGGAACTAGAGCTGGGGGTGTACACCGATAAACTCATCTTT. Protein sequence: CALGELELGVYTDKLIF.

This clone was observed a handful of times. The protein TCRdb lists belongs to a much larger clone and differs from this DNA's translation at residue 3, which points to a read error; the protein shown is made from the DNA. The CDR3 loop reads CARDEVLRDTRQMFF. The CDR3 coding sequence is TGTGCCCGTGACGAGGTTCTACGGGACACCCGACAGATGTTTTTC. V and J are TRDV2 and TRDJ3, with no clear D. CDR1 and CDR2 from the germline V gene are GEAIGNYY and EKD. CDR3 length: 15 residues.

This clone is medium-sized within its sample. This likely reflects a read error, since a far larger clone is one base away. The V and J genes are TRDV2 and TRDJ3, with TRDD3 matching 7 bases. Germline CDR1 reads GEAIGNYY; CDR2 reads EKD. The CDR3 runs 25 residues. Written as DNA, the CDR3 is TGTGCCTGTGTCACCGTGAGTGGATGGGGGACCCCGCTTCGTTTATCGTCCTGGGACACCCGACAGATGTTTTTC. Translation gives CACVTVSGWGTPLRLSSWDTRQMFF.

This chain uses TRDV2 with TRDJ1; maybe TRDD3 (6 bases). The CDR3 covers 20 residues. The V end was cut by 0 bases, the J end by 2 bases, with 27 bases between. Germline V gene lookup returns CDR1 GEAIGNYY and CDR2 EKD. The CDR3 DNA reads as TGTGCCTGTGACACCATACCGAAGGCCCCGACGGGGGAGTGGACCGATAAACTCATCTTT. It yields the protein CACDTIPKAPTGEWTDKLIF.

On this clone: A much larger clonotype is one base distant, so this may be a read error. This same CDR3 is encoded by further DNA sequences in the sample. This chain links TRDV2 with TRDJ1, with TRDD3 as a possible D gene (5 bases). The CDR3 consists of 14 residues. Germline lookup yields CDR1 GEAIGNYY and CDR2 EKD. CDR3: CACDTVLATDKLIF. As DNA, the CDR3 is TGTGCTTGCGACACAGTACTGGCTACCGATAAACTCATCTTT.

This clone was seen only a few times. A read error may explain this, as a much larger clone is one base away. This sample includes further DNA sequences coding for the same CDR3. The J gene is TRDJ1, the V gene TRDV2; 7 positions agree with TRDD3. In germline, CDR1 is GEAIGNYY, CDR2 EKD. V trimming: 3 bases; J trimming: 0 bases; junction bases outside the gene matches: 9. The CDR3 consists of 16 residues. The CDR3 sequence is CACDALLGIHTDKLIF. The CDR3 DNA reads TGTGCCTGTGACGCCTTACTGGGGATTCACACCGATAAACTCATCTTT.

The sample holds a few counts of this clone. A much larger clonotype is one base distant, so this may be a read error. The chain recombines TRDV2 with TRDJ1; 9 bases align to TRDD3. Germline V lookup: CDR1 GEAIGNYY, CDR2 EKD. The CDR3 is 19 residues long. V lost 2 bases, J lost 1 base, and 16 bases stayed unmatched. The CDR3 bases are TGTGCCTGTGACAACGTCCCTACGCTAAGGGGGATACCCACCGATAAACTCATCTTT. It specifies CACDNVPTLRGIPTDKLIF.

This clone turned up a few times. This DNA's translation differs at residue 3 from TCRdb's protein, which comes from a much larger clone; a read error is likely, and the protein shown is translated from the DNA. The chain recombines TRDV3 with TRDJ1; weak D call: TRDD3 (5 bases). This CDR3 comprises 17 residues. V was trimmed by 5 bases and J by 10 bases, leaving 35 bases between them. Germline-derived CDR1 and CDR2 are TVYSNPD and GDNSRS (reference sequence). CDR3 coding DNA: TGTGCCCTCCCAGGCCTGGGTGGACGTGAGGACGAAGACGGACTCATCTTT. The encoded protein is CALPGLGGREDEDGLIF. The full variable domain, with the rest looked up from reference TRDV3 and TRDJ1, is CDKVTQSSPDQTVASGSEVVLLCTYDTVYSNPDLFWYRIRPDYSFQFVFYGDNSRSEGADFTQGRFSVKHILTQKAFHLVISPVRTEDSATYYCALPGLGGREDEDGLIFGKGTRVTVEP.

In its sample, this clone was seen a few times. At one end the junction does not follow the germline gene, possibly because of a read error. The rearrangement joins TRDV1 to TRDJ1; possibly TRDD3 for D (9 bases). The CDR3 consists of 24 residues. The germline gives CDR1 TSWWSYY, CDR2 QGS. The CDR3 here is CALGNIGTNFLPYDWGTYTDKLIF. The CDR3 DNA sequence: TGTGCCCTTGGGAACATCGGAACCAACTTCCTACCCTATGACTGGGGGACTTACACCGATAAACTCATCTTT.

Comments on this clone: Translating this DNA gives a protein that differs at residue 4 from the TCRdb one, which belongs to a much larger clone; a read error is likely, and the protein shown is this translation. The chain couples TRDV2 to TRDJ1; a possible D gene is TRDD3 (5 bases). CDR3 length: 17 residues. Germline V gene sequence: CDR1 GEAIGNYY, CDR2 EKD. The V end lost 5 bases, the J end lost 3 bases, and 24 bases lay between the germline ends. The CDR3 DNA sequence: TGTGCCTGTGGCAATCTACTCGGCGAGGGGGGGGCCGATAAACTCATCTTT. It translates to CACGNLLGEGGADKLIF.

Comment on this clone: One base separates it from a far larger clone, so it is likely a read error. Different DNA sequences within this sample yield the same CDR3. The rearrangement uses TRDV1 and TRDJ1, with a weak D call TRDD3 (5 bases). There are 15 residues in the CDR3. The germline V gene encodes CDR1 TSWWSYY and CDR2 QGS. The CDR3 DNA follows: TGTGCCCTTGGGGCCAGTACGTTCCCTACCGATAAACTCATCTTT. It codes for CALGASTFPTDKLIF.

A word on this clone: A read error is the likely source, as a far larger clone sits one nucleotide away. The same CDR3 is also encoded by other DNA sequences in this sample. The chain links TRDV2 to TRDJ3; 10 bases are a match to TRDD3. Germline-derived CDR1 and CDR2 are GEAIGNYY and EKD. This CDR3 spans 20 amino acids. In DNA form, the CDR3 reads TGTGCCTGTGACACCGGCGGTGGGGGATACCATCCCTGGGATACCCGACAGATGTTTTTC. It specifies CACDTGGGGYHPWDTRQMFF.

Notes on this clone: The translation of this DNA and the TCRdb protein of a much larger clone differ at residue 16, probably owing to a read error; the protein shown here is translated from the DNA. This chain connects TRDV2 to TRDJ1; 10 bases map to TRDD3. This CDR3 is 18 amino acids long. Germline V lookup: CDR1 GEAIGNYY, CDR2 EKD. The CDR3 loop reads CACDTLYTGGSYTDKPIF. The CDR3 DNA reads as TGTGCCTGTGACACCCTCTATACTGGGGGATCCTACACCGATAAACCCATCTTT.

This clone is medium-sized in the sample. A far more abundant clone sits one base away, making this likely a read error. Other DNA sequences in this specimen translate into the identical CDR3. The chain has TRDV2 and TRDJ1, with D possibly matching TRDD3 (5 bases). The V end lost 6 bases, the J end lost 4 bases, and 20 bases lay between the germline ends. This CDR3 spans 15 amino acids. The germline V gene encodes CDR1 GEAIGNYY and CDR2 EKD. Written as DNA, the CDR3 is TGTGCCTGTCTAAATTTACTGGAGAATCGCGATAAACTCATCTTT. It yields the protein CACLNLLENRDKLIF.

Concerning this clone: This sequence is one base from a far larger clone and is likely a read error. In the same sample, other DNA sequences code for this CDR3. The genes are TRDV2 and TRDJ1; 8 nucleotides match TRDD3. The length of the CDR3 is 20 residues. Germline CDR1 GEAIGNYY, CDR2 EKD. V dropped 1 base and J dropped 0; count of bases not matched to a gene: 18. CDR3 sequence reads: CACDTLRSEGYDRDTDKLIF. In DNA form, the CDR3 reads TGTGCCTGTGACACTCTGCGGTCTGAGGGATACGATCGGGACACCGATAAACTCATCTTT.

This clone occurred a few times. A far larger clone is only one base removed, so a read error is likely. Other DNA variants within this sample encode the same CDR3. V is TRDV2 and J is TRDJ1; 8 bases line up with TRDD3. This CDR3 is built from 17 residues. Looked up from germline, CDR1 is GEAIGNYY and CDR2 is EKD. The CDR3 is CACDVLKGDIVSDKLIF. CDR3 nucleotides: TGTGCCTGTGACGTCCTAAAGGGGGATATTGTATCCGACAAACTCATCTTT.